The 10 T cell receptor beta chains in this list originate from one sample, sequenced in a study of shared clonotypes between healthy human individuals. The method was immunoSEQ multiplex PCR; TCRdb's version includes in-frame clones alone and lacks a portion of them. The data contain around 550,000 clones, 90% to 97% of them seen just once; the ten biggest clones take up 0.06%. The source material was naive CD4+ T cells sorted from blood. Subset indicated: CD45RA+ positively selected. The receptors originated from a woman in her 30s in good health.

The chain couples TRBV27 to TRBJ1-5, with D uncertain. Germline V gene data show CDR1 as MNHEY and CDR2 as SMNVEV (reference sequence). The CDR3 runs to 13 residues. V was clipped by 6 bases and J by 4 bases, with 10 bases between them. Here the CDR3 reads CASSEIFNQPQHF. The CDR3 DNA reads TGTGCCAGCAGCGAGATTTTTAATCAGCCCCAGCATTTT.

This chain connects TRBV29-1 to TRBJ2-2; 8 bases map to TRBD2. The ends lost 5 bases at V and 4 bases at J; junction bases unmatched: 6. CDR3 length: 14 residues. Germline V gene lookup returns CDR1 SQVTM and CDR2 ANQGSEA. CDR3: CSVPREGPTGELFF. As DNA, the CDR3 is TGCAGCGTTCCTCGGGAGGGCCCCACCGGGGAGCTGTTTTTT.

This rearrangement joins TRBV4-1 to TRBJ1-1; D gene ambiguous. CDR1 is MGHRA, CDR2 YSYEKL, per germline. The CDR3 runs 15 residues. The germline V and J ends were trimmed by 0 bases and 1 base, with 9 bases remaining between them. As DNA, the CDR3 is TGCGCCAGCAGCCAAGAAACCGTTCGGAACACTGAAGCTTTCTTT. As protein: CASSQETVRNTEAFF.

J is TRBJ2-7 and V is TRBV14, with D perhaps TRBD2 (8 bases). V lost 2 bases to trimming and J lost 0 bases, with 29 bases between them. Germline V gives CDR1 SGHDN, CDR2 FVKESK. The CDR3 length is 21 residues. The DNA of the CDR3 is TGTGCCAGCAGCCAATCCATTGCGGGCAGGGGGAGGACTAGCCACTCCTACGAGCAGTACTTC. This codes for CASSQSIAGRGRTSHSYEQYF. Drawing the rest from reference TRBV14 and TRBJ2-7, the complete variable domain is EAGVTQFPSHSVIEKGQTVTLRCDPISGHDNLYWYRRVMGKEIKFLLHFVKESKQDESGMPNNRFLAERTGGTYSTLKVQPAELEDSGVYFCASSQSIAGRGRTSHSYEQYFGPGTRLTVT.

The chain couples TRBV9 to TRBJ1-2; no definite D call. This CDR3 spans 15 amino acids. CDR1 is SGDLS, CDR2 YYNGEE, per germline. V dropped 0 bases and J dropped 1 base, with 10 bases sitting between them. The CDR3 region is CASSVGSADNYGYTF. CDR3 bases: TGTGCCAGCAGCGTAGGGTCTGCAGATAACTATGGCTACACCTTC.

This chain connects TRBV19 to TRBJ2-7; the D call may be TRBD1 or TRBD2 (5 bases each). The germline CDR1 and CDR2 sequences are LNHDA and SQIVND (reference sequence). Trimming stripped 9 bases from V and 2 bases from J, with 8 bases between. There are 11 residues in the CDR3. The CDR3 loop is CASGTAYEQYF. CDR3 in DNA: TGTGCCAGCGGGACCGCCTACGAGCAGTACTTC.

The chain employs TRBV19 and TRBJ1-5; no firm D call. The CDR3 totals 14 residues. Germline CDR1 and CDR2: LNHDA and SQIVND (reference sequence). Trimming stripped 6 bases from V and 1 base from J, with 10 bases between. DNA for the CDR3: TGTGCCAGTAGCCAGGACCCGAGCAATCAGCCCCAGCATTTT. Protein sequence: CASSQDPSNQPQHF.

The V and J genes are TRBV5-4 and TRBJ2-6; D uncertain. The germline V gene has CDR1 SGHNT and CDR2 YYREEE (reference sequence). V lost 0 bases and J lost 0, with 4 bases in between. The CDR3 consists of 15 residues. The chain's CDR3 is CASSLDNSGANVLTF. The CDR3 DNA reads TGTGCCAGCAGCTTGGACAACTCTGGGGCCAACGTCCTGACTTTC.

J is TRBJ2-3 and V is TRBV5-1, with 8 positions matching TRBD1. This CDR3 is 16 amino acids long. Trimming removed 4 bases from V and 4 bases from J; junction bases left unmatched: 11. CDR1 is SGHRS and CDR2 is YFSETQ in the germline V gene. CDR3 loop: CASSTGQGPGPDTQYF. CDR3 nucleotide sequence: TGCGCCAGCAGCACAGGACAGGGTCCGGGCCCAGATACGCAGTATTTT.

This chain joins TRBV28 and TRBJ2-1; no firm D call. This CDR3 region has 12 residues. Germline values: CDR1 MDHEN, CDR2 SYDVKM. With 2 bases removed from V and 12 bases from J, the gap between germline ends came to 11 bases. The DNA for the CDR3 is TGTGCCAGCAGTTTAAGCGCCTTTAGGCAGTTCTTC. Translation: CASSLSAFRQFF.